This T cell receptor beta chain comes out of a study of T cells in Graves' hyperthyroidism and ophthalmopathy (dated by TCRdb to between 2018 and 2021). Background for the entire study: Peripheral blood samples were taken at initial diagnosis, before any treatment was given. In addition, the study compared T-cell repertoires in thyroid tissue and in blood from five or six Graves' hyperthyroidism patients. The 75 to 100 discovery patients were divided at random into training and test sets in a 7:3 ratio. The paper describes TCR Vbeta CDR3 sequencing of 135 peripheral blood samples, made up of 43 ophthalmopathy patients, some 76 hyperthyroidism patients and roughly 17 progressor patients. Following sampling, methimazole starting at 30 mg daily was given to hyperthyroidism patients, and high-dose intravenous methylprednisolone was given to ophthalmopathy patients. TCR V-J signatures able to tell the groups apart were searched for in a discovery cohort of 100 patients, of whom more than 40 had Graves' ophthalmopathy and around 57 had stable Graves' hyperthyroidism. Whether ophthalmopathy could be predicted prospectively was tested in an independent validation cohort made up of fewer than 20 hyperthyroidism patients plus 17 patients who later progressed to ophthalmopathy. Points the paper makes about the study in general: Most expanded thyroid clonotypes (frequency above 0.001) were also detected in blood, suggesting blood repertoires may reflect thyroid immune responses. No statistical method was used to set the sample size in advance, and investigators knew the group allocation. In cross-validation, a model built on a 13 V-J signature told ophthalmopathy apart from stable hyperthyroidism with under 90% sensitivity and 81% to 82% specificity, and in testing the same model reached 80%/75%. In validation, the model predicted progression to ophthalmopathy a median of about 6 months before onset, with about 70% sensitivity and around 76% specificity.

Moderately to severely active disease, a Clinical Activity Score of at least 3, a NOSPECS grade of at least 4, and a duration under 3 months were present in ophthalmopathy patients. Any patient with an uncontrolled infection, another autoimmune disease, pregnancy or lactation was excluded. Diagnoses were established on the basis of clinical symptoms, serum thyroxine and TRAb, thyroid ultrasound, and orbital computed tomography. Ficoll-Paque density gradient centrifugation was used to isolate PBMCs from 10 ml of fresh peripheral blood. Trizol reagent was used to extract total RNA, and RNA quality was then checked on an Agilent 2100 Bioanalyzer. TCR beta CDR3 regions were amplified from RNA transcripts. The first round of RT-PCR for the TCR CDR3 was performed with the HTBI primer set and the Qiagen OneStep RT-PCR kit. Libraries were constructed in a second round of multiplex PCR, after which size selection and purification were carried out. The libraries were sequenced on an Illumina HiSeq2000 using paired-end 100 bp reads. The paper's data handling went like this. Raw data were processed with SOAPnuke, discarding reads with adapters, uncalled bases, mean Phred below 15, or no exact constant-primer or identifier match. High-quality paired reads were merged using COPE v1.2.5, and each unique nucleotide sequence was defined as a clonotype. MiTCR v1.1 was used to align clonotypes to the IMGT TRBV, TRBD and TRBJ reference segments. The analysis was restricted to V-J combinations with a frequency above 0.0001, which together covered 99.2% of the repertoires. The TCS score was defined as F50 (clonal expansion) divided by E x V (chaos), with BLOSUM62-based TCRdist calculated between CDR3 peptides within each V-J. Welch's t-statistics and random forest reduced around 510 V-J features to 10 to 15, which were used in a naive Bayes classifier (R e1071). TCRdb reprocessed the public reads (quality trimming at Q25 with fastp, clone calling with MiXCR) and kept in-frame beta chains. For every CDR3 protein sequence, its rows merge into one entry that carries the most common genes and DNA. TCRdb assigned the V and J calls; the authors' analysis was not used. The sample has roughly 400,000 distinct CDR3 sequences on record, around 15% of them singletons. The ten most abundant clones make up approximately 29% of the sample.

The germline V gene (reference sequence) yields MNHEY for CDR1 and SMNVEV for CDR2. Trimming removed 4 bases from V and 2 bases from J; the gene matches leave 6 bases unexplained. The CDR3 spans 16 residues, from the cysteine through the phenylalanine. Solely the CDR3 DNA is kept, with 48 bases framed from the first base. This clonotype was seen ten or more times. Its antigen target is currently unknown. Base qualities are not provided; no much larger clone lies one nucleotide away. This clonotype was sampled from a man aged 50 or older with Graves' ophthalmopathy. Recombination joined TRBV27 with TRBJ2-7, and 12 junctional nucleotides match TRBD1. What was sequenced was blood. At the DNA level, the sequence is TGTGCCAGCAGTTCGGGACAGGGGGCGCGGACCTACGAGCAGTACTTC. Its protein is CASSSGQGARTYEQYF.